These 15 T cell receptor beta chains share one sample of origin, sequenced in a study of blood T cell repertoires in COVID-19. Libraries were prepared by immunoSEQ multiplex PCR; TCRdb keeps only in-frame clonotypes and omits some of them. Among hundreds of thousands of clones, 92% were seen once, and the ten largest hold more than 0.7%. The sequencing input was peripheral blood. These receptors came from a man in his fifties or sixties with COVID-19, enrolled during active disease.

This chain uses TRBV6-5 with TRBJ1-2; 8 nucleotides align to TRBD1. Germline loops: CDR1 MNHEY, CDR2 SVGAGI. The CDR3 runs 15 residues. Trimming removed 2 bases from V and 4 bases from J; junction bases left unmatched: 6. The chain's CDR3 is CASSYKPGGAYGYTF. The CDR3 DNA is TGTGCCAGCAGTTACAAGCCAGGGGGCGCCTATGGCTACACCTTC.

This chain uses TRBV7-3 with TRBJ1-6; weak D call: TRBD1 (5 bases). CDR3 length equals 14 residues. V was pared by 3 bases and J by 7 bases, with 10 bases between. The germline V gene has CDR1 SGHTA and CDR2 FQGTGA. The CDR3 loop reads CASSFTAGNSPLHF. CDR3 DNA sequence: TGTGCCAGCAGCTTTACGGCAGGGAATTCACCCCTCCACTTT.

This clone was seen only a few times. The rearrangement uses TRBV18 and TRBJ1-2; no firm D call. Germline V gene sequence: CDR1 KGHSH, CDR2 LQKENI. V lost 1 base and J lost 8, with 11 bases in between. The CDR3 sequence is 13 residues long. The CDR3 loop reads CASSPLKGEGYTF. Here the CDR3 DNA reads TGTGCCAGCTCACCACTGAAGGGAGAGGGCTACACCTTC.

A single count supports this clone. CDR3 nucleotide sequence: TGTGCCAGCAGCTTGGCAGGGGACTCTGGAAACACCATATATTTT. It codes for CASSLAGDSGNTIYF. This rearrangement joins TRBV5-4 to TRBJ1-3, with a weak D call TRBD1 (6 bases). Germline V gives CDR1 SGHNT, CDR2 YYREEE (reference sequence). The CDR3 is 15 residues long. Trimming shortened V by 0 bases and J by 0 bases, and 7 bases separated the two germline ends.

The chain joins TRBV7-8 to TRBJ1-5; 8 nucleotides agree with TRBD1. CDR1 and CDR2 from the germline V gene are SGHVS and FQNEAQ. This CDR3 contains 15 residues. Germline trimming cut 1 base from V and 6 bases from J; bases unmatched to any gene: 5. The DNA of the CDR3 is TGTGCCAGCAGCTTAGGTCAGGGGGCTGCTCAGCCCCAGCATTTT. This gives the protein CASSLGQGAAQPQHF. The complete variable domain, with remaining parts taken from reference TRBV7-8 and TRBJ1-5, reads GAGVSQSPRYKVAKRGQDVALRCDPISGHVSLFWYQQALGQGPEFLTYFQNEAQLDKSGLPSDRFFAERPEGSVSTLKIQRTQQEDSAVYLCASSLGQGAAQPQHFGDGTRLSIL.

The J gene is TRBJ1-2, the V gene TRBV30, with unresolved D. The V gene's germline CDR1 is GTSNPN and CDR2 SVGIG (reference sequence). This CDR3 spans 14 amino acids. With 0 bases removed from V and 0 bases from J, the gap between germline ends came to 8 bases. The CDR3 nucleotides read TGTGCCTGGAGTGTACCCCCAGCTAACTATGGCTACACCTTC. Protein sequence: CAWSVPPANYGYTF.

The rearrangement uses TRBV20-1 and TRBJ1-2; no definite D call. CDR1 is DFQATT, CDR2 SNEGSKA, per germline (reference sequence). The CDR3 totals 10 residues. Trimming took 7 bases from V and 8 from J, leaving 11 bases between them. The CDR3 reads CSVLREGYTF. CDR3 sequence (DNA): TGCAGTGTTTTGAGGGAAGGCTACACCTTC.

The rearrangement links TRBV28 to TRBJ1-1; 8 nucleotides line up with TRBD1. Germline CDR1 MDHEN, CDR2 SYDVKM. CDR3 size: 14 residues. Trimming removed 5 bases from V and 9 bases from J; junction bases left unmatched: 11. CDR3 bases: TGTGCCAGCAGTCCTTCTCCAGGGGGCGTTAAAGCTTTCTTT. It translates to CASSPSPGGVKAFF.

The chain joins TRBV6-6 to TRBJ1-1; 9 bases agree with TRBD1. V lost 6 bases, J lost 4 bases, and 9 bases stayed unmatched. This CDR3 is built from 15 residues. The germline V gene has CDR1 MNHNY and CDR2 SVGAGI (reference sequence). The CDR3 protein is CASSPPQGASTEAFF. The CDR3 nucleotides read TGTGCCAGCAGCCCACCACAGGGGGCGAGCACTGAAGCTTTCTTT.

The chain combines TRBV6-5 with TRBJ1-2; 8 nucleotides align to TRBD1. The V segment lost 6 bases and the J segment 5 bases; nucleotides outside the gene matches: 11. CDR3 length: 15 residues. The germline CDR1 and CDR2 sequences are MNHEY and SVGAGI. CDR3 protein: CASSSGGHRGYGYTF. The CDR3 DNA reads as TGTGCCAGCAGCTCCGGCGGGCACAGGGGGTATGGCTACACCTTC.

The rearrangement joins TRBV6-4 to TRBJ1-4, with D unresolved. V lost 7 bases and J lost 0, with 12 bases in between. In germline, CDR1 is MRHNA, CDR2 SNTAGT. The CDR3 is 15 residues long. CDR3 DNA: TGTGCCAGCACCAAAAACCGGGCAACTAATGAAAAACTGTTTTTT. It is translated as CASTKNRATNEKLFF.

This chain joins TRBV28 and TRBJ2-7; the match to TRBD1 covers 8 bases. Germline V lookup: CDR1 MDHEN, CDR2 SYDVKM. This CDR3 is 14 amino acids long. V shed 6 bases and J 5 bases; nucleotides not matched to a gene: 9. CDR3 sequence: CASSPYRGANEQYF. The CDR3, as DNA: TGTGCCAGCAGCCCCTACAGGGGGGCGAACGAGCAGTACTTC.

V and J are TRBV28 and TRBJ2-3; 7 bases align to TRBD2. After removal of 6 bases from V and 0 bases from J, the junction contained 3 bases not matched to a gene. Germline assignment: CDR1 MDHEN and CDR2 SYDVKM. CDR3 size: 14 residues. CDR3 in amino acids: CASRSSGSTDTQYF. CDR3 bases: TGTGCCAGCAGGTCTAGCGGTAGCACAGATACGCAGTATTTT.

The genes are TRBV12-3 or TRBV12-4 and TRBJ1-2; D not certain. The CDR3 contains 13 residues. V was cut by 6 bases and J by 0 bases, with 8 bases left in between. The CDR3 here is CASSQLANYGYTF. CDR3 nucleotides: TGTGCCAGCAGCCAGCTAGCTAACTATGGCTACACCTTC.

The genes are TRBV18 and TRBJ2-2; TRBD2 might be the D (5 bases). Trimming pared 11 bases from V and 7 bases from J, leaving 17 bases between. The CDR3 has 13 residues. Germline loops: CDR1 KGHSH, CDR2 LQKENI. The CDR3 DNA reads as TGTGCCGGGCACGCCGGGGAAGGCGGGGAGCTGTTTTTT. It encodes CAGHAGEGGELFF.